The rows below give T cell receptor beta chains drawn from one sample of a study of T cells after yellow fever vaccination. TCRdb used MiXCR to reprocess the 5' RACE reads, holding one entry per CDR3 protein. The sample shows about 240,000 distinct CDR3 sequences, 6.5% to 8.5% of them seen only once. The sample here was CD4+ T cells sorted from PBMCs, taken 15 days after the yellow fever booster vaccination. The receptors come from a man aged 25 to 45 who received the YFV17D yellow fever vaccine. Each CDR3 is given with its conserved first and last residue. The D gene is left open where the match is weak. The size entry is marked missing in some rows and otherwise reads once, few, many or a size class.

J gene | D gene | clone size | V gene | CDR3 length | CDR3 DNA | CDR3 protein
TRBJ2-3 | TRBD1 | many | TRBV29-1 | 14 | TGCAGCCGTGCGGGACAGGGGAACACAGATACGCAGTATTTT | CSRAGQGNTDTQYF
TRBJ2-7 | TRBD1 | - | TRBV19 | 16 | TGTGCCAGTAGTATTTCCTACAGGGGTACCCTGAACGAGCAGTACTTC | CASSISYRGTLNEQYF
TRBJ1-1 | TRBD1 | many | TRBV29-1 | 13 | TGCAGCGTTAGGCGACAGGGGAACACTGAAGCTTTCTTT | CSVRRQGNTEAFF
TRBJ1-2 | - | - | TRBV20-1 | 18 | TGCAGTGCTAGAGACGCACGGTCGGTCGGGCGTAACATCTATGGCTACACCTTC | CSARDARSVGRNIYGYTF
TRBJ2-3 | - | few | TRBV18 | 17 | TGTGCCAGCTCACCGACAGTGGGGATCACTAGCACAGATACGCAGTATTTT | CASSPTVGITSTDTQYF
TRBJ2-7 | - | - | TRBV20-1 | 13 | TGCAGTGCTAGAGAGGGCAGGGTCTACGAGCAGTACTTC | CSAREGRVYEQYF
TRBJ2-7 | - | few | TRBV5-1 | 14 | TGCGCCAGCAGCTTGGTGTCAGGGGGGCACGAGCAGTACTTC | CASSLVSGGHEQYF
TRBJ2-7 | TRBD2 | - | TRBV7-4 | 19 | TGTGCCAGCAGTCCCTCGCAGATGGAGGCGGAGGGAGGGGACTACGAGCAGTACTTC | CASSPSQMEAEGGDYEQYF
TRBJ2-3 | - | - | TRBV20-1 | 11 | TGCAGTGCGCGACTCTCAGATACGCAGTATTTT | CSARLSDTQYF
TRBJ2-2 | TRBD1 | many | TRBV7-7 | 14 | TGTGCTAGCAGCCTAAACAGGGGTACCGGGGAGCTGTTTTTT | CASSLNRGTGELFF
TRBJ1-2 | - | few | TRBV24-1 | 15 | TGTGCCACCAGTGAGCATGGAGGAGCTAACTATGGCTACACCTTC | CATSEHGGANYGYTF
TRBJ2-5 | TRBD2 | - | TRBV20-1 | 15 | TGCAGTGCTAGAGGGGAACGGGACTACAGGGAGACCCAGTACTTC | CSARGERDYRETQYF
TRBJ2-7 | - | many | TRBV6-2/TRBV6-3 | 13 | TGTGCCAGCAGTTGGCGGCAGACCTACGAGCAGTACTTC | CASSWRQTYEQYF
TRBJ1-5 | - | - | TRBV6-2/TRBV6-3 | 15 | TGTGCCAGCAGTTACTCGTCTTGGCGGGGGCAGCCCCAGCATTTT | CASSYSSWRGQPQHF
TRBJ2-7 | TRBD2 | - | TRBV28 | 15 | TGTGCCAGCGACGCTAGCGGGGTTAGCTCCTACGAGCAGTACTTC | CASDASGVSSYEQYF
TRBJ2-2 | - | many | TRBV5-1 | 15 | TGCGCCAGCAGCTTGGGGGTAGATCCCACCGGGGAGCTGTTTTTT | CASSLGVDPTGELFF
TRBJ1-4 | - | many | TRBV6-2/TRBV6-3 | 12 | TGTGCCAGCAGCGATCCTAATGAAAAACTGTTTTTT | CASSDPNEKLFF
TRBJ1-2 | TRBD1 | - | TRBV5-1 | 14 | TGCGCCAGCAGCAGGGGGACAGGATCCTATGGCTACACCTTC | CASSRGTGSYGYTF
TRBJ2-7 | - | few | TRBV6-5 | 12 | TGTGCCAGCAGTTACGCGGGATACGAGCAGTACTTC | CASSYAGYEQYF
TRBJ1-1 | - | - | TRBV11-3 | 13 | TGTGCCAGCAGCTTAATGGTGAACACTGAAGCTTTCTTT | CASSLMVNTEAFF
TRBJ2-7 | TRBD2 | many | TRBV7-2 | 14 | TGTGCCAGCAGCTTCTCTAGCGGGGGCTACGAGCAGTACTTC | CASSFSSGGYEQYF
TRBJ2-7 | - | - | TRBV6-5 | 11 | TGTGCCAGCAGTGATGCCCGGGCGCAGTACTTC | CASSDARAQYF
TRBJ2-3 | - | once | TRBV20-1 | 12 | TGCAGCGAAAGGATCCGTACAGATACGCAGTATTTT | CSERIRTDTQYF
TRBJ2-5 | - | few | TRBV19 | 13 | TGTGCCAGTACCGGAACTAGGACGGAGACCCAGTACTTC | CASTGTRTETQYF
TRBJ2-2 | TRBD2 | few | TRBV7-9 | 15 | TGTGCCAGCAGCCCCGGGAGGGAGAACACCGGGGAGCTGTTTTTT | CASSPGRENTGELFF
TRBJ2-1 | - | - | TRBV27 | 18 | TGTGCCAGCAGACGAACCCCACATTTAACCCCCTCCTACAATGAGCAGTTCTTC | CASRRTPHLTPSYNEQFF
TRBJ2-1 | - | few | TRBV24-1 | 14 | TGTGCCACCAGTGATTTGGAGCCTTACAATGAGCAGTTCTTC | CATSDLEPYNEQFF
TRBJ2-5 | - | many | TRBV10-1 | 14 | TGCGCCAGCAGTGAAGGTGGGACACAAGAGACCCAGTACTTC | CASSEGGTQETQYF
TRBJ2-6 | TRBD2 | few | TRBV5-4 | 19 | TGTGCCAGCGCTCAGGGACTAGCGGGTACTCTCTCTGGGGCCAACGTCCTGACTTTC | CASAQGLAGTLSGANVLTF
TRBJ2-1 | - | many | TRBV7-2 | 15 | TGTGCCAGCAGCTTGCAATCTCGAACCTACAATGAGCAGTTCTTC | CASSLQSRTYNEQFF
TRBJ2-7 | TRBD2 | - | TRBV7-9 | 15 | TGTGCCAGCAGCTTAGCGCAAGCGGGAGGCTACGAGCAGTACTTC | CASSLAQAGGYEQYF
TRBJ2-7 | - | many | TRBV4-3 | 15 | TGCGCCAGCAGCCAAGGTCCACAGGATGCCTACGAGCAGTACTTC | CASSQGPQDAYEQYF
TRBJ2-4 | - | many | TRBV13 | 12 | TGTGCCAGCAGCCGGACCAAAAACATTCAGTACTTC | CASSRTKNIQYF
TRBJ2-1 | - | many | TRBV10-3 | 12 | TGTGCCATCAGTGGTTCCTCGGACTATCTGTTCTTC | CAISGSSDYLFF
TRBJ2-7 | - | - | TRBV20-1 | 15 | TGCAGTGCTGTCCGGGACTTCCAGAGCTCCTACGAGCAGTACTTC | CSAVRDFQSSYEQYF
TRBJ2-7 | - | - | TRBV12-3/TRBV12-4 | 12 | TGTGCCAGCAGTACTGGGATAAGCGAGCAGTACTTC | CASSTGISEQYF
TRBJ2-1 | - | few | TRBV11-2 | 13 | TGTGCCAGCAGCTTTTGGCTTAGCAATGAGCAGTTCTTC | CASSFWLSNEQFF
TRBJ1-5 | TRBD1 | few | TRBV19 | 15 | TGTGCCAGTAGTCCCGGGGGGACAGACAATCAGCCCCAGCATTTT | CASSPGGTDNQPQHF
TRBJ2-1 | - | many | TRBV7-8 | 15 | TGTGCCAGCAGCTATTCTTCTGGCTCCTACAATGAGCAGTTCTTC | CASSYSSGSYNEQFF
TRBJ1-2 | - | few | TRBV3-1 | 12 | TGTGCCAGCAGCCAAGGCGCCCGTGGCTACACCTTC | CASSQGARGYTF
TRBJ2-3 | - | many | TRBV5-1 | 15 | TGCGCCAGCAGCGTGGGAACCCCTCAGGGTGATACGCAGTATTTT | CASSVGTPQGDTQYF
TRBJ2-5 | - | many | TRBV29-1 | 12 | TGCAGCGTTGTCAGGGGCCCGGAGACCCAGTACTTC | CSVVRGPETQYF
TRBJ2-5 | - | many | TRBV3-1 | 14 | TGTGCCAGCAGCCAAAAGGGGGGTCGAGAGACCCAGTACTTC | CASSQKGGRETQYF
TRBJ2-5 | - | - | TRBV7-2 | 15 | TGTGCCAGCAGCTTAGTAAGCACCACCCAAGAGACCCAGTACTTC | CASSLVSTTQETQYF
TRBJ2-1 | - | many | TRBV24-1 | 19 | TGTGCCACCAGTGATTCCGCCGTCGCCAGGGGCGCCGGAGGGCCCGAGCAGTTCTTC | CATSDSAVARGAGGPEQFF
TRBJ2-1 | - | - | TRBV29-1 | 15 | TGCAGCGTTGGATCTGGGGGCGTTCGCAACAATGAGCAGTTCTTC | CSVGSGGVRNNEQFF
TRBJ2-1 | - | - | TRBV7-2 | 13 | TGTGCCATCGGGACTGGCTCCTACAATGAGCAGTTCTTC | CAIGTGSYNEQFF
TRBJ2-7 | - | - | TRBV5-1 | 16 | TGCGCCAGCAGCTCGACAACCGGCGGGCACTCCTACGAGCAGTACTTC | CASSSTTGGHSYEQYF
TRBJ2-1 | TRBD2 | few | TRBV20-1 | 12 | TGCAGTGCTATGTCGGGGGGCAATGAGCAGTTCTTC | CSAMSGGNEQFF
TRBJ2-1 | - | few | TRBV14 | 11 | TGTGCCAGCAGCCATCAGGCCCGGCGGTTCTTC | CASSHQARRFF
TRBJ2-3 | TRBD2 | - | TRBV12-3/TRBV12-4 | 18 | TGTGCCAGCACCCCTCCCTCTCAGACGGGAGGGATCACAGATACGCAGTATTTT | CASTPPSQTGGITDTQYF
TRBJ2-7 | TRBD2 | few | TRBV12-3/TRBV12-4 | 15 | TGTGCCAGCAGTTTAGGGCTAGCGGAGCACTACGAGCAGTACTTC | CASSLGLAEHYEQYF